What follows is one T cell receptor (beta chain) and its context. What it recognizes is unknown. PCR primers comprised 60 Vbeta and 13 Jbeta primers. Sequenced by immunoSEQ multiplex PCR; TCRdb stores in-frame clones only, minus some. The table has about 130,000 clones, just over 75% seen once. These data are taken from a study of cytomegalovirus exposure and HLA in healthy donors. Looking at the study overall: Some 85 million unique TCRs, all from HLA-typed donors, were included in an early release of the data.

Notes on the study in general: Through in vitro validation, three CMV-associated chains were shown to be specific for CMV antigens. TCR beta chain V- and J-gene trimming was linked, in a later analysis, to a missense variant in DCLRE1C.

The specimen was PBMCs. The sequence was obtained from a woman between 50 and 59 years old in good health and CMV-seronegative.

The chain's CDR3 is CASSLGLGEATTEAFF. Written as DNA, the CDR3 is TGTGCCAGCAGCCTGGGCCTGGGGGAGGCCACCACTGAAGCTTTCTTT. The rearrangement uses TRBV11-3 and TRBJ1-1; perhaps TRBD1 as D (5 bases). The V end lost 5 bases, the J end lost 4 bases, and 20 bases lay between the germline ends. The CDR3 spans 16 residues. Germline loops: CDR1 SGHNT, CDR2 YENEEA.